The entry below gives a single T cell receptor (beta chain) sequence along with its context. These data are taken from a study of naive CD8 T cells in extremely preterm neonates. This CDR3 spans 17 amino acids. V trimming: 5 bases; J trimming: 3 bases; junction bases outside the gene matches: 9. CDR1 is LNHDA, CDR2 SQIVND, per germline (reference sequence). Clones were read by immunoSEQ multiplex PCR, and TCRdb kept only the in-frame ones, dropping some. The sample has around 6,000 clones, almost 98% seen once. The sequence came from a human donor in good health. The rearrangement uses TRBV19 and TRBJ1-5, with 11 bases fitting TRBD1. Specimen: naive CD8+ T cells from blood. CDR3 loop: CASSEGTGGRVNQPQHF. The CDR3 DNA follows: TGTGCCAGTAGTGAGGGGACAGGGGGTAGGGTCAATCAGCCCCAGCATTTT.